The 3 T cell receptor beta chains below all came from one sample that was sequenced in a study of CD8+ T cells in alopecia areata. Reverse transcribed after extraction, RNA yielded cDNA as the sequencing template. Profiling relied on immunoSEQ multiplex PCR, and the TCRdb table lists in-frame clones only, not all of them. The profile covers over 85,000 clones, with 41% appearing a single time and about 1.2% taken by the ten largest. The sequencing input was CD4+ T cells sorted from blood. These receptors were obtained from a human donor with alopecia areata.

This clone was detected once. The chain uses TRBV2 and TRBJ2-2; tentatively, D is TRBD1 (5 bases). Trimming took off 7 bases at V and 1 base at J, with 13 bases between the two ends. There are 15 residues in the CDR3. From germline, CDR1 is SNHLY and CDR2 FYNNEI. This CDR3 reads CASMNYRLNTGELFF. CDR3 nucleotides: TGTGCCAGCATGAATTACAGGTTGAACACCGGGGAGCTGTTTTTT.

This clone occurred a few times. The chain links TRBV30 to TRBJ1-5; D gene unclear. V lost 5 bases and J 5 bases, leaving 13 bases between the germline ends. The germline gives CDR1 GTSNPN, CDR2 SVGIG (reference sequence). The CDR3 totals 13 residues. The CDR3 DNA reads TGTGCCTGGGACCCCAAACAAGATCAGCCCCAGCATTTT. Amino acids: CAWDPKQDQPQHF.

The genes are TRBV2 and TRBJ1-5; the D is unclear. Deletions cut 1 base from V and 7 bases from J, with 11 bases between. This CDR3 is 14 amino acids long. Per the germline V gene, CDR1 is SNHLY and CDR2 is FYNNEI. CDR3 sequence (DNA): TGTGCCAGCAGTGAAGAAAGGGTTAGGCAGCCCCAGCATTTT. Protein product: CASSEERVRQPQHF.